Presented here are 4 T cell receptor beta chains from one specimen sequenced in a study of blood T cells in healthy people across ages. Alongside a J-beta primer mix, a sample-barcoded 5' primer served in a second PCR lasting roughly 7 to 12 cycles. TCRdb independently ran MiXCR on the 5' RACE reads; one entry per CDR3 protein. The data show around 1,900,000 distinct CDR3 sequences, around 42% seen once. The sequenced sample consisted of blood. Receptors were obtained from a human donor in good health.

This clonotype was counted a few times. The chain employs TRBV9 and TRBJ2-1; 8 nucleotides match TRBD2. Per germline, CDR1 SGDLS and CDR2 YYNGEE. Trimming at V came to 0 bases and at J to 7 bases, leaving 9 bases not matched to a gene. This CDR3 region has 16 residues. In nucleotides, the CDR3 is TGTGCCAGCAGCGTAGTAAGCGGGGGCCCCGGGAATGAGCAGTTCTTC. Translation gives CASSVVSGGPGNEQFF.

The rearrangement links TRBV4-1 to TRBJ1-6; TRBD1 agrees at 7 bases. The germline CDR1 and CDR2 sequences are MGHRA and YSYEKL. J gave up 5 bases and V 0 bases, and 4 bases lay outside the gene matches. CDR3 length: 16 amino acids. CDR3 DNA: TGCGCCAGCAGCCAAGACCCGGGGACAGATAATTCACCCCTCCACTTT. As protein: CASSQDPGTDNSPLHF.

V and J are TRBV6-1 and TRBJ2-7; D possibly matches TRBD1 or TRBD2 (6 bases each). The germline V gene encodes CDR1 MNHNS and CDR2 SASEGT. This CDR3 has 14 residues. Trimming took 2 bases from V and 6 from J, leaving 14 bases between them. This CDR3 reads CASSELGGTSEQYF. CDR3 DNA sequence: TGTGCCAGCAGTGAATTGGGCGGGACAAGCGAGCAGTACTTC.

This clonotype was recorded only once. The V call is TRBV9, the J call TRBJ1-2; tentative D call: TRBD1 (6 bases). Germline V gives CDR1 SGDLS, CDR2 YYNGEE. There are 13 residues in the CDR3. The V end was cut by 1 base, the J end by 8 bases, with 12 bases between. The CDR3: CASSVSGGGGYTF. As DNA, the CDR3 is TGTGCCAGCAGCGTATCCGGGGGCGGGGGCTACACCTTC.